Included here is one T cell receptor (beta chain) sequence, with context. Its matching antigen is unknown. The record originates from a study of blood T cells in healthy people across ages. Study-level background: Template switching picked up about one barcoded beta molecule for each two T cells. Study-wide results and caveats: As naive T cell percentage varied, TCR beta diversity correlated strongly with it.

Losses at the gene ends were 1 base for V and 6 bases for J; bases not matched to a gene: 8. CDR3 length equals 16 residues. CDR1 is MNHEY, CDR2 SMNVEV, per germline (reference sequence). A second PCR, run for about 6 to 12 cycles, used a sample-barcoded 5' primer plus a J-beta primer mix. TCRdb reprocessed the 5' RACE reads via MiXCR and lists one record per CDR3 protein. This sample has approximately 1,000,000 distinct CDR3 sequences, with roughly two fifths found just once. The receptor's source is a man younger than 35 in good health. Sample: blood. The chain recombines TRBV27 with TRBJ2-1; 8 positions match TRBD1. CDR3 protein: CASSLYSWDRSNEQFF. The CDR3 DNA reads as TGTGCCAGCAGTTTATATTCGTGGGACAGGTCCAATGAGCAGTTCTTC.